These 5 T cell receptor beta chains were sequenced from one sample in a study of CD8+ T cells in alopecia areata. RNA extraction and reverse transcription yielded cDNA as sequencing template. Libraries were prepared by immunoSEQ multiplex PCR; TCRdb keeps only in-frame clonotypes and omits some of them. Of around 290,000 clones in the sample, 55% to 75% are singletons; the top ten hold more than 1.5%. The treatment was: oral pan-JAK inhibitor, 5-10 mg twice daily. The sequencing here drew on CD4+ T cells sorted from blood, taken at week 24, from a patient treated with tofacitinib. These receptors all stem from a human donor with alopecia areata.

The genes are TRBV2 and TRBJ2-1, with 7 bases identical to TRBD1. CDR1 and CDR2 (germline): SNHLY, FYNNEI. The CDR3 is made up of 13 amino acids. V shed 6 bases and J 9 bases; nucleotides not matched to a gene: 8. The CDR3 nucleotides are TGTGCCAGCAGAGTTGACAGGGATGGTGAGCAGTTCTTC. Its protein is CASRVDRDGEQFF. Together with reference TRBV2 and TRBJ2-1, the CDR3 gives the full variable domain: EPEVTQTPSHQVTQMGQEVILRCVPISNHLYFYWYRQILGQKVEFLVSFYNNEISEKSEIFDDQFSVERPDGSNFTLKIRSTKLEDSAMYFCASRVDRDGEQFFGPGTRLTVL.

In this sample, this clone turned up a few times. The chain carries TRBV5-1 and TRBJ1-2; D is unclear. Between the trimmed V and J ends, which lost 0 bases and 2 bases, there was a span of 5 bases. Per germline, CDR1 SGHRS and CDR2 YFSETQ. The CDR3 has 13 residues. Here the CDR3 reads CASSLDKNYGYTF. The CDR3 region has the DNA TGCGCCAGCAGCTTGGACAAGAACTATGGCTACACCTTC.

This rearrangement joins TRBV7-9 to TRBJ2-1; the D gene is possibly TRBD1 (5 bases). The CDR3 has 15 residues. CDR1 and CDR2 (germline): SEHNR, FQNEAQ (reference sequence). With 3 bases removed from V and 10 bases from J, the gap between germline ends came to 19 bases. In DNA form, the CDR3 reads TGTGCCAGCAGCTTGAGAATGGGATCTTCAGGGGAGCAGTTCTTC. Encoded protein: CASSLRMGSSGEQFF.

The CDR3 spells CASRQIQGPISYEQYF. The CDR3 bases are TGTGCCAGCAGACAAATCCAGGGGCCTATCTCCTACGAGCAGTACTTC. This rearrangement joins TRBV11-2 to TRBJ2-7, with D tentatively TRBD1 (6 bases). The CDR3 runs 16 residues. V was trimmed by 6 bases and J by 0 bases, leaving 18 bases between them. Looked up from germline, CDR1 is SGHAT and CDR2 is FQNNGV.

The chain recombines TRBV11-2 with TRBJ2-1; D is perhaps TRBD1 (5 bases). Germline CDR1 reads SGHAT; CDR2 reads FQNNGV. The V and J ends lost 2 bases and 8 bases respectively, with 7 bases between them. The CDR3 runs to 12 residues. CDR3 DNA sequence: TGTGCCAGCAGCTTAAGGGGCTATGAGCAGTTCTTC. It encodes CASSLRGYEQFF.